A single sample is the source of the 24 T cell receptor beta chains below, sequenced in a study of CD8 T cells in Susac syndrome. A quantity of about 0.5 to 1 ug RNA underwent reverse transcription using random hexamers. From the immunoSEQ multiplex PCR reads, TCRdb called clonotypes with MiXCR, one entry per CDR3 protein. The sample has roughly 120,000 distinct CDR3 sequences, roughly 94% seen once; the top ten hold roughly 0.095%. Sequencing input: CD4+ T cells from PBMCs. These receptors all stem from a human donor in good health.

The chain joins TRBV28 to TRBJ1-1; D unresolved. Per germline, CDR1 MDHEN and CDR2 SYDVKM. The CDR3 is 14 residues long. The V gene lost 7 bases and the J gene lost 2 bases, with 14 bases spanning the gap. The CDR3 nucleotides read TGTGCCAGCACCTTCTTCGGTGGCAACACTGAAGCTTTCTTT. Translating gives CASTFFGGNTEAFF.

Here the CDR3 DNA reads TGTGCCAGCAGTTATAGACAGTACGGTGGCTACACCTTC. Its translation: CASSYRQYGGYTF. The chain is built from TRBV11-2 and TRBJ1-2; perhaps TRBD1 as D (5 bases). Germline V gene sequence: CDR1 SGHAT, CDR2 FQNNGV. V dropped 6 bases and J dropped 7 bases, with 15 bases sitting between them. There are 13 residues in the CDR3.

J is TRBJ2-7 and V is TRBV5-6; weak D call: TRBD2 (6 bases). Germline loops: CDR1 SGHDT, CDR2 YYEEEE. The length of the CDR3 is 13 residues. Trimming cost V 5 bases and J 1 base, with 10 bases left between them. The CDR3 region is CASRFSGSYEQYF. The CDR3 DNA reads as TGTGCCAGCAGGTTTAGCGGATCCTACGAGCAGTACTTC. Combining the CDR3 with reference TRBV5-6 and TRBJ2-7 gives the whole variable domain DAGVTQSPTHLIKTRGQQVTLRCSPKSGHDTVSWYQQALGQGPQFIFQYYEEEERQRGNFPDRFSGHQFPNYSSELNVNALLLGDSALYLCASRFSGSYEQYFGPGTRLTVT.

V is TRBV9 and J is TRBJ2-7; D is perhaps TRBD2 (6 bases). The germline CDR1 and CDR2 sequences are SGDLS and YYNGEE. V was cut by 0 bases and J by 3 bases, with 13 bases left in between. The CDR3 has 15 residues. CDR3 residues: CASSVDVGLIYEQYF. CDR3 DNA: TGTGCCAGCAGCGTAGATGTGGGACTCATCTACGAGCAGTACTTC. Full variable domain (rest looked up from reference TRBV9 and TRBJ2-7): DSGVTQTPKHLITATGQRVTLRCSPRSGDLSVYWYQQSLDQGLQFLIQYYNGEERAKGNILERFSAQQFPDLHSELNLSSLELGDSALYFCASSVDVGLIYEQYFGPGTRLTVT.

V gene TRBV6-1 combines with J gene TRBJ2-1; TRBD1 or TRBD2 may be the D gene (5 bases each). Germline V lookup: CDR1 MNHNS, CDR2 SASEGT. The V end was cut by 5 bases, the J end by 7 bases, with 12 bases between. The CDR3 consists of 13 residues. CDR3 coding DNA: TGTGCCAGCAGTTGGGGGATAAGAAATGAGCAGTTCTTC. This translates into CASSWGIRNEQFF.

V gene TRBV20-1 combines with J gene TRBJ2-7; 7 nucleotides agree with TRBD1. The CDR3 is 17 residues long. Germline V gene lookup returns CDR1 DFQATT and CDR2 SNEGSKA (reference sequence). Trimming cost V 7 bases and J 3 bases; bases outside gene matches: 21. CDR3 bases: TGCAGTGTCCCGAAGAAATATGACAGGGAGTCCCTCTACGAGCAGTACTTC. This encodes CSVPKKYDRESLYEQYF.

This chain uses TRBV7-9 with TRBJ2-3, with D possibly being TRBD2 (6 bases). In germline, CDR1 is SEHNR, CDR2 FQNEAQ (reference sequence). The V end was cut by 4 bases, the J end by 1 base, with 9 bases between. CDR3 length: 14 amino acids. The CDR3 coding sequence is TGTGCCAGCAGCTGGGGGACTGGCACAGATACGCAGTATTTT. It translates to CASSWGTGTDTQYF.

The chain employs TRBV7-9 and TRBJ2-6; D may be TRBD1 (6 bases). Trimming left V 5 bases short and J 0 bases short, with 11 bases between. CDR1 and CDR2 from the germline V gene are SEHNR and FQNEAQ (reference sequence). The CDR3 totals 16 residues. CDR3 bases: TGTGCCAGCAGCCCTAAGGGGGACTCTGGGGCCAACGTCCTGACTTTC. This sequence encodes CASSPKGDSGANVLTF. The full variable domain, completed using reference TRBV7-9 and TRBJ2-6, is DTGVSQNPRHKITKRGQNVTFRCDPISEHNRLYWYRQTLGQGPEFLTYFQNEAQLEKSRLLSDRFSAERPKGSFSTLEIQRTEQGDSAMYLCASSPKGDSGANVLTFGAGSRLTVL.

The genes are TRBV27 and TRBJ2-5; 7 nucleotides line up with TRBD1. CDR3 length: 15 amino acids. Germline V lookup: CDR1 MNHEY, CDR2 SMNVEV (reference sequence). The junction had 11 bases not matched to a gene; V was cut back by 5 bases and J by 5 bases. CDR3 residues: CASSLSGTAGETQYF. In DNA, the CDR3 is TGTGCCAGCAGTCTTTCCGGGACAGCCGGGGAGACCCAGTACTTC.

This chain joins TRBV12-3 or TRBV12-4 and TRBJ2-7; D may be TRBD2 (5 bases). The CDR3 runs 12 residues. V dropped 6 bases and J dropped 3 bases, with 9 bases sitting between them. The CDR3 sequence is CASSLRDYEQYF. The CDR3 DNA is TGTGCCAGCAGCCTACGGGACTACGAGCAGTACTTC.

The V gene is TRBV7-9, the J gene TRBJ2-3; D unresolved. Trimming took 3 bases from V and 6 from J, leaving 19 bases between them. Germline V gene sequence: CDR1 SEHNR, CDR2 FQNEAQ (reference sequence). This CDR3 spans 16 amino acids. The CDR3 sequence is CASSFLQWASQDTQYF. The CDR3 coding sequence is TGTGCCAGCAGCTTCCTACAATGGGCGAGTCAGGATACGCAGTATTTT.

CDR3 nucleotides: TGTGCCACCAGTGATACTACCCGGGACAACATGCAGAGCTCTGGGGCCAACGTCCTGACTTTC. It specifies CATSDTTRDNMQSSGANVLTF. V gene TRBV24-1 combines with J gene TRBJ2-6; D is possibly TRBD1 (6 bases). V lost 3 bases to trimming and J lost 0 bases, with 23 bases between them. Per germline, CDR1 KGHDR and CDR2 SFDVKD. The CDR3 sequence is 21 residues long.

The rearrangement uses TRBV3-1 and TRBJ2-2; D uncertain. CDR3 length: 12 amino acids. Looked up from germline, CDR1 is LGHDT and CDR2 is YNNKEL (reference sequence). Between the trimmed V and J ends, which lost 3 bases and 7 bases, there was a span of 6 bases. Here the CDR3 reads CASSHPDGELFF. CDR3 bases: TGTGCCAGCAGCCACCCGGACGGGGAGCTGTTTTTT. The full variable domain, completed using reference TRBV3-1 and TRBJ2-2, is DTAVSQTPKYLVTQMGNDKSIKCEQNLGHDTMYWYKQDSKKFLKIMFSYNNKELIINETVPNRFSPKSPDKAHLNLHINSLELGDSAVYFCASSHPDGELFFGEGSRLTVL.

This chain uses TRBV3-1 with TRBJ2-2, with 10 bases that match TRBD2. The CDR3 covers 16 residues. CDR1 is LGHDT, CDR2 YNNKEL, per germline (reference sequence). V lost 1 base to trimming and J lost 3 bases; unmatched junction nucleotides: 2. CDR3: CASSQVAGGYTGELFF. CDR3 nucleotide sequence: TGTGCCAGCAGCCAAGTAGCGGGAGGCTACACCGGGGAGCTGTTTTTT.

The J gene is TRBJ2-7, the V gene TRBV20-1; 9 nucleotides agree with TRBD2. The CDR3 is 14 residues long. With 3 bases clipped from V and 0 bases from J, the junction kept 3 bases outside the gene matches. The germline CDR1 and CDR2 sequences are DFQATT and SNEGSKA (reference sequence). CDR3 sequence reads: CSASLAGYSYEQYF. Here the CDR3 DNA reads TGCAGTGCTAGCCTAGCGGGGTACTCCTACGAGCAGTACTTC.

The rearrangement joins TRBV9 to TRBJ1-3; D remains ambiguous. The germline V gene encodes CDR1 SGDLS and CDR2 YYNGEE. The CDR3 is made up of 13 amino acids. V lost 3 bases and J lost 6, with 10 bases in between. The CDR3, as DNA: TGTGCCAGCAGCGGGGGAGCGGCAAACACCATATATTTT. It yields the protein CASSGGAANTIYF.

The CDR3 DNA follows: TGTGCCAGCTCCTTAAGACAGGGTCCCTACGAGCAGTACTTC. It translates to CASSLRQGPYEQYF. The chain uses TRBV18 and TRBJ2-7; 7 bases are shared with TRBD1. The junction had 7 bases not matched to a gene; V was cut back by 6 bases and J by 2 bases. This CDR3 has 14 residues. CDR1 and CDR2 from the germline V gene are KGHSH and LQKENI.

The CDR3 region is CASSYSTRGYTF. CDR3 nucleotide sequence: TGTGCCAGTAGTTACTCGACAAGGGGCTACACCTTC. V is TRBV19 and J is TRBJ1-2; D is undetermined. This CDR3 spans 12 amino acids. Trimming cost V 5 bases and J 8 bases, with 12 bases left between them. Per the germline V gene, CDR1 is LNHDA and CDR2 is SQIVND (reference sequence).

This clonotype was recorded once. The V and J genes are TRBV7-9 and TRBJ2-5; TRBD1 might be the D (7 bases). CDR1 and CDR2 from the germline V gene are SEHNR and FQNEAQ (reference sequence). Trimming shortened V by 3 bases and J by 5 bases, and 16 bases separated the two germline ends. The CDR3 has 15 residues. As DNA, the CDR3 is TGTGCCAGCAGCTTGAACAGGGGAGGAAGGGAGACCCAGTACTTC. Translated: CASSLNRGGRETQYF.

The chain recombines TRBV20-1 with TRBJ2-7; 9 nucleotides agree with TRBD1. The length of the CDR3 is 15 residues. The germline gives CDR1 DFQATT, CDR2 SNEGSKA (reference sequence). Losses at the gene ends were 5 bases for V and 0 bases for J; bases not matched to a gene: 8. CDR3 DNA: TGCAGTGCTCCGAGGACAGGGGCATCCTCCTACGAGCAGTACTTC. Amino acid sequence: CSAPRTGASSYEQYF.

The gene calls are TRBV2 and TRBJ2-6, with D uncertain. Germline CDR1 is SNHLY and CDR2 is FYNNEI. CDR3 length equals 16 residues. V shed 6 bases and J shed 0 bases, with 12 bases lying between them. CDR3 nucleotides: TGTGCCAGCAGCCGTGAACAGCTCTCTGGGGCCAACGTCCTGACTTTC. Its translation: CASSREQLSGANVLTF.

A single count supports this clonotype. This rearrangement joins TRBV30 to TRBJ2-1, with 9 bases aligning to TRBD2. Trimming cost V 2 bases and J 2 bases; bases outside gene matches: 4. The CDR3 is made up of 15 amino acids. Germline V gives CDR1 GTSNPN, CDR2 SVGIG (reference sequence). CDR3 residues: CAWSTGLATYNEQFF. As DNA, the CDR3 is TGTGCCTGGAGTACTGGACTAGCGACCTACAATGAGCAGTTCTTC.

This chain connects TRBV7-2 to TRBJ2-3, with 7 nucleotides matching TRBD1. The V gene's germline CDR1 is SGHTA and CDR2 FQGNSA. CDR3 length: 14 amino acids. The V segment lost 5 bases and the J segment 6 bases; nucleotides outside the gene matches: 8. For the CDR3, the DNA is TGTGCCAGCAGCCCCAGGACAGGTCGCGATACGCAGTATTTT. It is translated as CASSPRTGRDTQYF.

CDR3 DNA: TGTGCCAGCACCGCCCGGGGAGGGGAGACCCAGTACTTC. This translates into CASTARGGETQYF. The gene calls are TRBV6-6 and TRBJ2-5; 7 bases fit TRBD2. The CDR3 loop spans 13 amino acids. The ends lost 7 bases at V and 5 bases at J; junction bases unmatched: 7. Germline V gene lookup returns CDR1 MNHNY and CDR2 SVGAGI (reference sequence).